This T cell receptor beta chain came from a study of tissue T cells after allogeneic stem cell transplantation. Trimming took off 4 bases at V and 2 bases at J, with 9 bases between the two ends. The CDR3 extends over 14 amino acids. Germline V gives CDR1 MNHEY, CDR2 SVGAGI. In its sample, this clone was seen a few times. Clones were sequenced by immunoSEQ multiplex PCR, and TCRdb holds only the in-frame ones, with some missing. The data contain some 25,000 clones, around four fifths of them seen just once; the ten biggest clones take up approximately 8%. The sequence came from a female donor older than 55 with lung cancer. The sample was tissue from the ileum, taken at autopsy. The chain carries TRBV6-5 and TRBJ1-5; no definite D call. CDR3 sequence reads: CASSLGSGNQPQHF. The DNA for the CDR3 is TGTGCCAGCAGTTTGGGGTCGGGCAATCAGCCCCAGCATTTT.